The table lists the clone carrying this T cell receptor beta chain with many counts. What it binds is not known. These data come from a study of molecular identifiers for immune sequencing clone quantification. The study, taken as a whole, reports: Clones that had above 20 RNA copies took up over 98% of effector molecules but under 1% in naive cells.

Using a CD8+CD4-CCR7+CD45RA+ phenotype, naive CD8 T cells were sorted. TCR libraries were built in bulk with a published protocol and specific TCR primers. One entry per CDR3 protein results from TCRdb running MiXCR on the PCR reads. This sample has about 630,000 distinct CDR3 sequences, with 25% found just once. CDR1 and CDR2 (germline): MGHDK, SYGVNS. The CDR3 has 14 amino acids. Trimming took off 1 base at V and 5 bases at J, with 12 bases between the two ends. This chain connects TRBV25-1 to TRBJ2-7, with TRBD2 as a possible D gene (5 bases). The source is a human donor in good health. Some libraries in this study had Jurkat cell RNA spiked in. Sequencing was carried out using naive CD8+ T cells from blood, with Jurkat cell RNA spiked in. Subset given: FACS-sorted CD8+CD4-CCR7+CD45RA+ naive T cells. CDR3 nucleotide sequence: TGTGCCAGCAGTGAATCTACTAGTCTCCACGAGCAGTACTTC. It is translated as CASSESTSLHEQYF.